This is a list of T cell receptor beta chains from one sample in a study of PD-1 blockade in classical Hodgkin lymphoma. The table came from immunoSEQ multiplex PCR; TCRdb's copy has only in-frame clones and leaves some out. The data show 5,000 to 7,000 clones, about 81% seen once. Sequencing used CD4+ T cells from blood, obtained at baseline. The receptors were sampled from a human donor with classical Hodgkin lymphoma. The CDR3 runs from the conserved cysteine through the conserved F or W. The D gene is left open where the match is weak. Part of the rows lack a size; the others show once, few, many or a class for expanded clones.

j_call,clone_size,v_call,d_call,cdr3_aa,cdr3_nt
TRBJ1-1,NA,TRBV19,NA,CASREGRNTEAFF,TGTGCCAGTAGAGAAGGCAGGAACACTGAAGCTTTCTTT
TRBJ2-7,NA,TRBV6-6,TRBD1,CASSSWTGSYGQYF,TGTGCCAGCAGTTCATGGACAGGGAGCTACGGGCAGTACTTC
TRBJ2-3,NA,TRBV28,NA,CASSLDSPTDTQYF,TGTGCCAGCAGTTTGGACTCACCCACAGATACGCAGTATTTT
TRBJ2-6,NA,TRBV27,NA,CASSSPSRGYTSGANVLTF,TGTGCCAGCAGCTCTCCCTCCCGGGGTTATACCTCTGGGGCCAACGTCCTGACTTTC
TRBJ2-1,NA,TRBV7-9,TRBD1,CASSSGQVQYNEQFF,TGTGCCAGCAGCTCCGGACAGGTGCAATACAATGAGCAGTTCTTC
TRBJ1-5,few,TRBV29-1,NA,CSAKKDSNQPQHF,TGCAGCGCTAAGAAAGATAGCAATCAGCCCCAGCATTTT
TRBJ1-2,NA,TRBV9,NA,CASGGARNYGYTF,TGTGCCAGCGGGGGGGCGAGAAACTATGGCTACACCTTC
TRBJ1-6,NA,TRBV12-5,NA,CASGLGAGSNSPLHF,TGTGCTAGTGGTTTGGGAGCAGGGTCTAATTCACCCCTCCACTTT
TRBJ1-5,NA,TRBV5-5,TRBD1,CASSWAGGDQPQHF,TGTGCCAGCAGCTGGGCAGGGGGGGATCAGCCCCAGCATTTT
TRBJ1-5,few,TRBV2,TRBD1,CASSGTGGNQPQHF,TGTGCCAGCAGCGGGACAGGGGGTAATCAGCCCCAGCATTTT
TRBJ1-4,NA,TRBV5-1,NA,CASSLRAAATNEKLFF,TGCGCCAGCAGCTTGAGGGCAGCCGCAACTAATGAAAAACTGTTTTTT
TRBJ2-3,NA,TRBV14,NA,CASSQGGNGHTDTQYF,TGTGCCAGCAGCCAGGGAGGTAACGGACACACAGATACGCAGTATTTT
TRBJ1-2,NA,TRBV11-2,NA,CASRSIARGSGYGYTF,TGTGCCAGCAGATCCATCGCAAGGGGATCGGGGTATGGCTACACCTTC
TRBJ1-1,NA,TRBV5-1,TRBD1,CASSSIGQANTEAFF,TGCGCCAGCAGCTCGATCGGACAGGCAAACACTGAAGCTTTCTTT